The text below deals with one T cell receptor (beta chain). Its target is not known. Primed by a sample-barcoded 5' primer and a J-beta primer mix, a second PCR proceeded for about 6 to 12 cycles. Each of the cDNA molecules was tagged by a template-switch adaptor with 12 random nucleotides. Each CDR3 protein gets one entry after TCRdb re-called the 5' RACE reads with MiXCR. In the table there are roughly 800,000 distinct CDR3 sequences, 58% of which are singletons. The sample is drawn from a study of blood T cells in healthy people across ages. Study-wide points: Among T cells, TCR beta diversity per million cells dropped roughly linearly as age rose. It was the long-lived donors that had more naive CD4+ cells and higher diversity than aged donors.

V lost 0 bases and J lost 6; bases outside the gene matches: 3. CDR3 length equals 16 residues. CDR1 is LGHNA, CDR2 YNFKEQ, per germline. The gene calls are TRBV4-2 and TRBJ1-6, with 9 bases matching TRBD1. The sample consisted of blood. This receptor was identified in a man aged 30-40 years in good health. Here the CDR3 reads CASSQEVGQGNSPLHF. As DNA, the CDR3 is TGTGCCAGCAGCCAAGAAGTGGGACAGGGTAATTCACCCCTCCACTTT.